Listed here are 18 T cell receptor beta chains from one sample, sequenced in a study of blood T cell repertoires in COVID-19. TCRdb's table, derived via immunoSEQ multiplex PCR, lists solely in-frame clones and lacks some. The table includes approximately 180,000 clones, 85% to 90% detected once. What was sequenced was PBMCs or T cells enriched from blood (not recorded which). These receptors originate from a woman aged 40 to 49 with acute COVID-19.

This chain uses TRBV6-2 or TRBV6-3 with TRBJ2-7, with 11 bases matching TRBD2. The V and J ends lost 10 bases and 0 bases, in that order; junction bases with no gene match: 8. The CDR3 is made up of 15 amino acids. The germline V gene has CDR1 MNHEY and CDR2 SVGEGT. The CDR3 coding sequence is TGTGCCACCAACCCCGGGACTAGCGGCTCCTACGAGCAGTACTTC. It encodes CATNPGTSGSYEQYF.

The chain uses TRBV3-1 (or the pseudogene TRBV3-2) and TRBJ2-5; TRBD1 is a possible D gene (6 bases). CDR3 length: 18 amino acids. V dropped 2 bases and J dropped 4 bases, with 23 bases sitting between them. Germline CDR1 reads LGHDT; CDR2 reads YNNKEL (reference sequence). This chain's CDR3 is CASSQRGGSGTHRETQYF. The CDR3 DNA sequence: TGTGCCAGCAGCCAACGCGGTGGTTCCGGGACACATCGAGAGACCCAGTACTTC.

The chain combines TRBV30 with TRBJ1-2; D ambiguous. The CDR3 extends over 15 amino acids. The V end was cut by 2 bases, the J end by 6 bases, with 19 bases between. The germline V gene encodes CDR1 GTSNPN and CDR2 SVGIG (reference sequence). The CDR3 DNA sequence: TGTGCCTGGAGTATCGGTGTATCGGGGAGGGATGGCTACACCTTC. Protein sequence: CAWSIGVSGRDGYTF.

The chain uses TRBV11-2 and TRBJ2-7; TRBD1 aligns across 8 bases. Germline CDR1 is SGHAT and CDR2 is FQNNGV. The CDR3 length is 15 residues. V shed 4 bases and J 0 bases; nucleotides not matched to a gene: 5. Written as DNA, the CDR3 is TGTGCCAGCAGCTCCCCGGACAGGGCCTCCTACGAGCAGTACTTC. Translated: CASSSPDRASYEQYF.

The CDR3 protein is CASSPGGRGTDTQYF. The CDR3 nucleotides read TGTGCCAGCAGCCCAGGGGGCCGGGGCACAGATACGCAGTATTTT. The chain links TRBV27 to TRBJ2-3; 8 positions agree with TRBD1. V gave up 6 bases and J gave up 1 base; unmatched junction bases: 6. The CDR3 runs 15 residues. Germline V gives CDR1 MNHEY, CDR2 SMNVEV (reference sequence).

The chain links TRBV5-6 to TRBJ1-2; 7 nucleotides line up with TRBD1. The CDR3 consists of 14 residues. Trimming at V came to 5 bases and at J to 2 bases, leaving 6 bases not matched to a gene. From germline, CDR1 is SGHDT and CDR2 YYEEEE. For the CDR3, the DNA is TGTGCCAGCAGATTAACGGGACAGAACTATGGCTACACCTTC. As protein: CASRLTGQNYGYTF.

V usage is TRBV5-4 and J usage is TRBJ1-3; 8 nucleotides align to TRBD1. CDR3 length: 16 residues. Germline V lookup: CDR1 SGHNT, CDR2 YYREEE (reference sequence). V dropped 0 bases and J dropped 3; count of bases not matched to a gene: 5. CDR3 region: CASSLGGQGGGNTIYF. The CDR3 DNA is TGTGCCAGCAGCTTGGGAGGACAGGGAGGTGGAAACACCATATATTTT.

The chain recombines TRBV4-2 with TRBJ2-1; 11 bases align to TRBD2. Germline loops: CDR1 LGHNA, CDR2 YNFKEQ. The trim removed 1 base at V and 4 bases at J, leaving 3 bases unmatched. The CDR3 has 16 amino acids. For the CDR3, the DNA is TGTGCCAGCAGCCAAGGGCTAGCGGGAGGTTACAATGAGCAGTTCTTC. Translation gives CASSQGLAGGYNEQFF.

This clone has just one count. The chain is built from TRBV9 and TRBJ2-3; 8 bases fit TRBD2. The trim removed 0 bases at V and 4 bases at J, leaving 4 bases unmatched. Germline CDR1 is SGDLS and CDR2 is YYNGEE. The CDR3 contains 15 residues. As DNA, the CDR3 is TGTGCCAGCAGCGTAGCTTGGCGGGAGGCAGATACGCAGTATTTT. Protein product: CASSVAWREADTQYF.

The V gene is TRBV7-8, the J gene TRBJ2-7, with 7 bases lining up with TRBD1. The CDR3 loop spans 15 amino acids. V gave up 1 base and J gave up 2 bases; unmatched junction bases: 5. Germline CDR1 and CDR2: SGHVS and FQNEAQ. The CDR3: CASSLEGTATYEQYF. As DNA, the CDR3 is TGTGCCAGCAGCTTAGAGGGGACAGCAACCTACGAGCAGTACTTC.

This clone was seen a single time. The chain combines TRBV19 with TRBJ1-5; 7 positions match TRBD1. The germline CDR1 and CDR2 sequences are LNHDA and SQIVND (reference sequence). V dropped 4 bases and J dropped 2; count of bases not matched to a gene: 8. The CDR3 length is 16 residues. Here the CDR3 reads CASSTTGRAGNQPQHF. The CDR3 DNA reads TGTGCCAGTAGTACGACAGGGCGGGCAGGCAATCAGCCCCAGCATTTT.

This clone came up many times. The gene calls are TRBV6-2 or TRBV6-3 and TRBJ2-1; weak D call: TRBD2 (7 bases). This CDR3 has 14 residues. Germline CDR1 reads MNHEY; CDR2 reads SVGEGT. Trimming cost V 0 bases and J 10 bases, with 13 bases left between them. CDR3 DNA sequence: TGTGCCAGCAGTTACTCGGTGGGAGGGGGAGAGCAGTTCTTC. Its translation is CASSYSVGGGEQFF.

The rearrangement links TRBV6-4 to TRBJ1-6, with 7 bases fitting TRBD1. J was trimmed by 5 bases and V by 0 bases; bases with no gene match: 13. Germline lookup yields CDR1 MRHNA and CDR2 SNTAGT. This CDR3 has 19 amino acids. The CDR3 DNA reads TGTGCCAGCAGTGACTCCCCGGGACAGCCTAAGACGGATAATTCACCCCTCCACTTT. Its protein product is CASSDSPGQPKTDNSPLHF.

This rearrangement joins TRBV19 to TRBJ2-5, with TRBD2 as a possible D gene (6 bases). Germline V lookup: CDR1 LNHDA, CDR2 SQIVND (reference sequence). The CDR3 is 14 residues long. Deletions cut 3 bases from V and 5 bases from J, with 13 bases between. CDR3 sequence (DNA): TGTGCCAGTAGTATCATTTCAGGAGGGGAGACCCAGTACTTC. Protein product: CASSIISGGETQYF.

This clone was recorded only once. The V gene is TRBV30, the J gene TRBJ2-7; TRBD1 agrees at 8 bases. Per the germline V gene, CDR1 is GTSNPN and CDR2 is SVGIG (reference sequence). CDR3 length equals 14 residues. Germline trimming cut 7 bases from V and 1 base from J; bases unmatched to any gene: 9. CDR3 in DNA: TGTGCCTACCCGGACAGGGATGGTTCCTACGAGCAGTACTTC. Its translation: CAYPDRDGSYEQYF.

V is TRBV30 and J is TRBJ2-1, with 10 nucleotides matching TRBD2. V was pared by 5 bases and J by 10 bases, with 11 bases of the junction left unmatched. Germline V gene data show CDR1 as GTSNPN and CDR2 as SVGIG (reference sequence). The CDR3 is 14 amino acids. This CDR3 is CAWGPGTSAEEQFF. CDR3 coding DNA: TGTGCCTGGGGCCCCGGGACTAGCGCAGAAGAGCAGTTCTTC.

The chain combines TRBV7-8 with TRBJ2-1; 10 nucleotides match TRBD2. Germline trimming cut 5 bases from V and 8 bases from J; bases unmatched to any gene: 15. The CDR3 is 17 amino acids. Germline CDR1 reads SGHVS; CDR2 reads FQNEAQ. The CDR3, as DNA: TGTGCCAGCAGCACCAGACTCCTAGCGGGAGCATCCGATGAGCAGTTCTTC. Translation gives CASSTRLLAGASDEQFF.

This sequence joins TRBV6-5 and TRBJ1-3, with a possible D match to TRBD1 (5 bases). Germline CDR1 reads MNHEY; CDR2 reads SVGAGI. V was shortened by 3 bases and J by 0 bases, with 12 bases between the two germline ends. The CDR3 runs 16 residues. CDR3 in amino acids: CASSYSSGSSGNTIYF. CDR3 bases: TGTGCCAGCAGTTATAGTTCAGGGTCCTCTGGAAACACCATATATTTT.